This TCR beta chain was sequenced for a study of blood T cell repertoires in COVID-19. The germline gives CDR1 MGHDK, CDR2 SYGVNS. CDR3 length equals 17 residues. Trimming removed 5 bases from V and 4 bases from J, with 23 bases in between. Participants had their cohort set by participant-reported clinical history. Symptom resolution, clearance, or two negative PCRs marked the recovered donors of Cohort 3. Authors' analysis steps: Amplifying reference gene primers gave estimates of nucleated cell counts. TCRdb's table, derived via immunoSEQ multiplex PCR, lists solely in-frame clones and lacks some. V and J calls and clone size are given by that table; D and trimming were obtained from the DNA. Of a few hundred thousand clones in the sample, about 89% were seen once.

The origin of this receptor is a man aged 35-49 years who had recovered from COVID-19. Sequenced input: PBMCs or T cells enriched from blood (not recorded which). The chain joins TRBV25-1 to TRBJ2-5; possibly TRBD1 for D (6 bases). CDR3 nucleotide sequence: TGTGCCAGCAGTAACCCGGGTGGCCCGAGGGGGTTAGAGACCCAGTACTTC. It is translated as CASSNPGGPRGLETQYF.